This entry describes one T cell receptor beta chain. What it recognizes is unknown. Trimming left V 0 bases short and J 4 bases short, with 12 bases between. This CDR3 has 15 amino acids. The germline CDR1 and CDR2 sequences are MNHEY and SVGEGT. The data originate from a study of T cell repertoires in cytomegalovirus infection. As for the study in general: Matching HLA type, along with CMV infection, was indicated by public TCR beta signatures. Study outcomes and limitations: Totalled public TCR beta family frequency picked out people who carried CMV plus the relevant HLA. HLA-C-restricted CMV clonotypes gave the most frequent clonotype in two of eight donors.

Using its own MiXCR run on the reads, TCRdb lists one record per CDR3 protein. The sample lists about 740,000 distinct CDR3 sequences, 35% seen once, with about 2.8% in the top ten. This clonotype originated in a human donor in good health (CMV status not recorded). Some clones in this sample may be carry-over from other donors' samples. V gene TRBV6-2 or TRBV6-3 combines with J gene TRBJ1-2; D is ambiguous. Sequenced sample: PBMCs. The DNA of the CDR3 is TGTGCCAGCAGTTACTCTGGGCCCAACAGCTATGGCTACACCTTC. It yields the protein CASSYSGPNSYGYTF.